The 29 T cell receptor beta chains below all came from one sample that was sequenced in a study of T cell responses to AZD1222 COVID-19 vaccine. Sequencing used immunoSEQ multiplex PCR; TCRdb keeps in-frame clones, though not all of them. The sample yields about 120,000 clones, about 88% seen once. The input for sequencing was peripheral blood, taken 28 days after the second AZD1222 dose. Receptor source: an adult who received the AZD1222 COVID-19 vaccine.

In DNA, the CDR3 is TGTGCCAGCAGCCAAGGGTTCTGGGATAATGGCTACACCTTC. Translation gives CASSQGFWDNGYTF. This chain links TRBV14 with TRBJ1-2; unclear D gene. Germline V gene data show CDR1 as SGHDN and CDR2 as FVKESK. The CDR3 contains 14 residues. The ends were cut back, 1 base at V and 6 bases at J, with 12 bases in the middle.

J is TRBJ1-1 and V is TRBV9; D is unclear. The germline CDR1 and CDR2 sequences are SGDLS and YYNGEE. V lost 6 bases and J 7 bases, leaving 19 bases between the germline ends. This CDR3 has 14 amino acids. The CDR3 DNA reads TGTGCCAGCACTCGTCTTGCCGGGCGGGGTGAAGCTTTCTTT. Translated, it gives CASTRLAGRGEAFF.

CDR3 sequence (DNA): TGTGCCAGCAGCCAATGGAGTGGCGGAAACACCATATATTTT. This translates into CASSQWSGGNTIYF. The J gene is TRBJ1-3, the V gene TRBV16; the D is unclear. V was clipped by 1 base and J by 4 bases, with 8 bases between them. Per germline, CDR1 KGHSY and CDR2 FQNENV. The CDR3 spans 14 residues.

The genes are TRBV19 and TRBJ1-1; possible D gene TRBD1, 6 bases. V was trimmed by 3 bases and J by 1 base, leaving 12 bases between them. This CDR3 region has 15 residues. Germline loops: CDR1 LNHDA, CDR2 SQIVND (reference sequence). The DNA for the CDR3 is TGTGCCAGTAGTATTCCCGACAGGCCGAACACTGAAGCTTTCTTT. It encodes CASSIPDRPNTEAFF. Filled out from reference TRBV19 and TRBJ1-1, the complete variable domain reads DGGITQSPKYLFRKEGQNVTLSCEQNLNHDAMYWYRQDPGQGLRLIYYSQIVNDFQKGDIAEGYSVSREKKESFPLTVTSAQKNPTAFYLCASSIPDRPNTEAFFGQGTRLTVV.

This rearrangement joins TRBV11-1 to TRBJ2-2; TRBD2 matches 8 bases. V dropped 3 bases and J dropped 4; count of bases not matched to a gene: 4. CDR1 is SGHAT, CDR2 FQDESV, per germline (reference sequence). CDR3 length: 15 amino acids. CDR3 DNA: TGTGCCAGCAGCTTCTCCGGGGGGGCCACCGGGGAGCTGTTTTTT. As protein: CASSFSGGATGELFF.

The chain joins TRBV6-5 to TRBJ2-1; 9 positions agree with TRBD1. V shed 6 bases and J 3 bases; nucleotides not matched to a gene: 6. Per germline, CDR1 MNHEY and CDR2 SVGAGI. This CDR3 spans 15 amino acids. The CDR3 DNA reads TGTGCCAGCAGCCCCACGGGACAGGGCTACAATGAGCAGTTCTTC. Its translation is CASSPTGQGYNEQFF.

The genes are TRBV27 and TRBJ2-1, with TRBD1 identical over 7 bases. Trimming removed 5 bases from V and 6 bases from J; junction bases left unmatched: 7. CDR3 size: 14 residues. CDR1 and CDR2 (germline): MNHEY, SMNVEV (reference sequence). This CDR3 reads CASSLLGGPNEQFF. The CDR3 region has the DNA TGTGCCAGCAGTCTCTTAGGGGGCCCCAATGAGCAGTTCTTC.

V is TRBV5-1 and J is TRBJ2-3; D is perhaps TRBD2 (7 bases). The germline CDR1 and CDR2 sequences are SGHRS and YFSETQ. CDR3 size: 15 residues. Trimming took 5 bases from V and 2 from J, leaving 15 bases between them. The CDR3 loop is CASRGGATFTDTQYF. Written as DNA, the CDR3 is TGCGCCAGCAGAGGGGGGGCGACGTTCACAGATACGCAGTATTTT.

In DNA form, the CDR3 reads TGTGCCAGCAGCCCAGGGTCTGGAGGCACTGAAGCTTTCTTT. It translates to CASSPGSGGTEAFF. The rearrangement uses TRBV6-5 and TRBJ1-1, with a weak D call TRBD1 (5 bases). This CDR3 spans 14 amino acids. Germline-derived CDR1 and CDR2 are MNHEY and SVGAGI. V was clipped by 6 bases and J by 4 bases, with 15 bases between them.

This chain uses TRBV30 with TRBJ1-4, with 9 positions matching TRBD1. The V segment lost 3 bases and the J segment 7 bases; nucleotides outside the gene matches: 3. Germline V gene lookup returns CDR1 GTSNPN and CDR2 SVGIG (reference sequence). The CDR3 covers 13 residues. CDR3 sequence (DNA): TGTGCCTGGAGACAGGGGGCGAGTGAAAAACTGTTTTTT. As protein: CAWRQGASEKLFF. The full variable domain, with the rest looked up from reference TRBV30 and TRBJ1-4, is SQTIHQWPATLVQPVGSPLSLECTVEGTSNPNLYWYRQAAGRGLQLLFYSVGIGQISSEVPQNLSASRPQDRQFILSSKKLLLSDSGFYLCAWRQGASEKLFFGSGTQLSVL.

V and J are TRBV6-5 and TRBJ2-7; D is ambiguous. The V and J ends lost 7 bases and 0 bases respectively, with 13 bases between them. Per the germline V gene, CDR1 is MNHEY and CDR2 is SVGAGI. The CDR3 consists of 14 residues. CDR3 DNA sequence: TGTGCCAGCACCCCAGGACCCGTCTCCTACGAGCAGTACTTC. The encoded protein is CASTPGPVSYEQYF.

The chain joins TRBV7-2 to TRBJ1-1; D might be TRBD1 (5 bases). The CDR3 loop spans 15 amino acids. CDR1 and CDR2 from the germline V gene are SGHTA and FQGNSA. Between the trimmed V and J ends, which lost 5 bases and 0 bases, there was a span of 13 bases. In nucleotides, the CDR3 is TGTGCCAGCAGCCGCGCAGGGATCTTGAACACTGAAGCTTTCTTT. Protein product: CASSRAGILNTEAFF.

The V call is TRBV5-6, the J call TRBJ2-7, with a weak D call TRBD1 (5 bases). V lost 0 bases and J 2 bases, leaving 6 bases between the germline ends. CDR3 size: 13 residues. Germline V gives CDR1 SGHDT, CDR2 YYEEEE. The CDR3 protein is CASSLGTTYEQYF. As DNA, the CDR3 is TGTGCCAGCAGCTTGGGGACAACCTACGAGCAGTACTTC. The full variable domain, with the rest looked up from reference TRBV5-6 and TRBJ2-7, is DAGVTQSPTHLIKTRGQQVTLRCSPKSGHDTVSWYQQALGQGPQFIFQYYEEEERQRGNFPDRFSGHQFPNYSSELNVNALLLGDSALYLCASSLGTTYEQYFGPGTRLTVT.

The CDR3 nucleotides read TGTGCCAGCAGTTACACGCTCGACAAGAACACTGAAGCTTTCTTT. It specifies CASSYTLDKNTEAFF. This sequence joins TRBV6-5 and TRBJ1-1; no clear D. The CDR3 length is 15 residues. The V gene's germline CDR1 is MNHEY and CDR2 SVGAGI. V was trimmed by 2 bases and J by 1 base, leaving 11 bases between them.

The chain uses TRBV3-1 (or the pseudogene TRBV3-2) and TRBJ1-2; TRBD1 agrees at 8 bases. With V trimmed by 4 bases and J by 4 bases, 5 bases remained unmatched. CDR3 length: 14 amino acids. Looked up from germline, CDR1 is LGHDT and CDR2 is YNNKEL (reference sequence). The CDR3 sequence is CASSPTGEGYGYTF. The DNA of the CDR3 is TGTGCCAGCAGCCCGACAGGGGAGGGCTATGGCTACACCTTC.

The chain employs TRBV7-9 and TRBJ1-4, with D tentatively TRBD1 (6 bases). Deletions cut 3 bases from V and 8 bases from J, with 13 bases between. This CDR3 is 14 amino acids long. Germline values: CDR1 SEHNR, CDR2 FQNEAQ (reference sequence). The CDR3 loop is CASSLTGSEEKLFF. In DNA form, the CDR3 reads TGTGCCAGCAGCTTGACAGGTTCTGAGGAAAAACTGTTTTTT.

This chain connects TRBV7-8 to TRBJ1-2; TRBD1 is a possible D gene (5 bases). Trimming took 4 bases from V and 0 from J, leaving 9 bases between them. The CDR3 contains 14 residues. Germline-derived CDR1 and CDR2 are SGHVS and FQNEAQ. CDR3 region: CASSSKTANYGYTF. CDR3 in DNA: TGTGCCAGCAGCTCCAAGACAGCTAACTATGGCTACACCTTC.

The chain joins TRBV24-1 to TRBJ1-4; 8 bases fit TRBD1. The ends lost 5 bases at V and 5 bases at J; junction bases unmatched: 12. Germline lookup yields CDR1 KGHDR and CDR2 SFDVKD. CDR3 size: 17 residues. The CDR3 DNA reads TGTGCCACCAGTGCCCATCCCCGGACAGGGCGAAATGAAAAACTGTTTTTT. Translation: CATSAHPRTGRNEKLFF.

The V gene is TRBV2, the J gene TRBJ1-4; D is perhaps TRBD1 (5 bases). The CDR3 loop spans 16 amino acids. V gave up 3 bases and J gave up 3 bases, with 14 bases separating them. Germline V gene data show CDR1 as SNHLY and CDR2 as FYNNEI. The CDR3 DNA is TGTGCCAGCAGTGACGGGACCCGGGCACCTAATGAAAAACTGTTTTTT. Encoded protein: CASSDGTRAPNEKLFF.

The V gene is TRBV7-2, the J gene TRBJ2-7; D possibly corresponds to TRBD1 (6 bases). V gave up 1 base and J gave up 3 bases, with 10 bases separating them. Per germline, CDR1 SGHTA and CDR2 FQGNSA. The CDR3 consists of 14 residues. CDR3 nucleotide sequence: TGTGCCAGCAGCTTAGATGGGACATACTACGAGCAGTACTTC. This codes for CASSLDGTYYEQYF.

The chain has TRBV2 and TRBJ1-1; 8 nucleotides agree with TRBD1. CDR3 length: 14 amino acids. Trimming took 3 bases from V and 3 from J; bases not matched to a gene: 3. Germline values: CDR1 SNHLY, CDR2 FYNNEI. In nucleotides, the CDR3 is TGTGCCAGCAGTGACGACAGGGGATACACTGAAGCTTTCTTT. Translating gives CASSDDRGYTEAFF.

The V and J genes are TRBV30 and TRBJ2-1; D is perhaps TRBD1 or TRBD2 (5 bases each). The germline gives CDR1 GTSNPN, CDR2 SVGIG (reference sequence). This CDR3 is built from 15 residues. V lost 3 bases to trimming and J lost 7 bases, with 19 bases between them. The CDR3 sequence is CAWRLPGDPKNEQFF. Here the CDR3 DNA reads TGTGCCTGGAGGCTTCCCGGGGACCCGAAGAATGAGCAGTTCTTC.

CDR3 DNA sequence: TGTGCCAGCAGTCCCCTATTTGGGGCGGAAGCTTTCTTT. Its translation: CASSPLFGAEAFF. The chain uses TRBV27 and TRBJ1-1; D might be TRBD1 (5 bases). V was clipped by 5 bases and J by 8 bases, with 15 bases between them. The CDR3 loop spans 13 amino acids. Per the germline V gene, CDR1 is MNHEY and CDR2 is SMNVEV (reference sequence).

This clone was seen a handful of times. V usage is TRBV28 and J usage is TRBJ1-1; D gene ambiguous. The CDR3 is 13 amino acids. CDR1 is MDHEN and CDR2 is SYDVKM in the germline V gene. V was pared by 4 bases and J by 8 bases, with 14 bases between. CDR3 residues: CASSSPPASEAFF. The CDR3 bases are TGTGCCAGCAGTTCTCCCCCCGCCAGCGAAGCTTTCTTT.

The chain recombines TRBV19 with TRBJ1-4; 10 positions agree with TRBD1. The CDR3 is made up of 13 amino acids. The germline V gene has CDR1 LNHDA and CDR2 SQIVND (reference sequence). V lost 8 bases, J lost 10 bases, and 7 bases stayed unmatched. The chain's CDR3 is CASSGTGDGKLFF. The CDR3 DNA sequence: TGTGCCAGTTCCGGGACAGGGGACGGAAAACTGTTTTTT.

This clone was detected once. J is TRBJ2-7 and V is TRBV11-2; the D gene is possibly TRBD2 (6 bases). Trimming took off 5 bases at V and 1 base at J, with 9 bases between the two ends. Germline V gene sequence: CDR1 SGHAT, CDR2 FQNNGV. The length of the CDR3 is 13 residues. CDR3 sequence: CASSGTVSYEQYF. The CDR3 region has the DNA TGTGCCAGCAGCGGGACTGTTTCCTACGAGCAGTACTTC.

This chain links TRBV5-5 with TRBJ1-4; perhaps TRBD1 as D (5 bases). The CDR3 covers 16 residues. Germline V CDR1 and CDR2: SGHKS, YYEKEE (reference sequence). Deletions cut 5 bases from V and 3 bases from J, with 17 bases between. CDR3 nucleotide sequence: TGTGCCAGCAGTTATCTGGGAGACAGACCTAATGAAAAACTGTTTTTT. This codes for CASSYLGDRPNEKLFF. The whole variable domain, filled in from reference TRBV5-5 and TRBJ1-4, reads DAGVTQSPTHLIKTRGQQVTLRCSPISGHKSVSWYQQVLGQGPQFIFQYYEKEERGRGNFPDRFSARQFPNYSSELNVNALLLGDSALYLCASSYLGDRPNEKLFFGSGTQLSVL.

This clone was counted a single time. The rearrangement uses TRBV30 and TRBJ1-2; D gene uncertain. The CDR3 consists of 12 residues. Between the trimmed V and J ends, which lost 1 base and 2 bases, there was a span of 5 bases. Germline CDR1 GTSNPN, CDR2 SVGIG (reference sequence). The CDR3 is CAWSGGNYGYTF. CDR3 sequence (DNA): TGTGCCTGGAGTGGAGGGAACTATGGCTACACCTTC.

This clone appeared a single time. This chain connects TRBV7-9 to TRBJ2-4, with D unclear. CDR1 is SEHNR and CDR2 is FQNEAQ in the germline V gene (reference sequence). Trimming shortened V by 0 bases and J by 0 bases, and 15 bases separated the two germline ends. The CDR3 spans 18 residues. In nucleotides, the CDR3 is TGTGCCAGCAGCTTAGCGGTGGACCTGGACGGAGCCAAAAACATTCAGTACTTC. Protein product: CASSLAVDLDGAKNIQYF.